These T cell receptor beta chains were read from a single sample in a study of identical twins. TCRdb fed the 5' RACE reads into MiXCR, producing one record per CDR3 protein. The data contain 200,000 to 250,000 distinct CDR3 sequences, 6.5% to 8% of them singletons. The same data also contributed to another study, on T cells expressing NK-cell markers.

The specimen was CD8+ T cells sorted from blood. Receptors were obtained from a woman under 30 in good health. Each CDR3 is given with its conserved first and last residue. D genes are given only for firm matches. A clone size is listed for some rows: how often the clone was seen (once, few, many), or a class if it is expanded.

clone_size j_call d_call v_call cdr3_aa cdr3_nt
few TRBJ2-7 . TRBV27 CASSPGSEQYF TGTGCCAGCAGTCCTGGAAGCGAGCAGTACTTC
. TRBJ1-2 . TRBV29-1 CSVEGREGTGGGYGYTF TGCAGCGTTGAAGGTCGAGAGGGCACCGGGGGGGGATATGGCTACACCTTC
many TRBJ2-5 . TRBV12-3/TRBV12-4 CASSLSGRREETQYF TGTGCCAGCAGTTTATCAGGACGGAGAGAAGAGACCCAGTACTTC
few TRBJ2-3 . TRBV15 CATGAVAVDRTDTQYF TGTGCCACCGGAGCTGTAGCAGTGGACCGCACAGATACGCAGTATTTT
few TRBJ1-5 . TRBV7-9 CASSVLGADQPQHF TGTGCCAGCAGTGTCCTTGGTGCGGATCAGCCCCAGCATTTT
many TRBJ1-5 . TRBV6-5 CASSYSYLGNQPQHF TGTGCCAGCAGTTACTCATATTTGGGGAATCAGCCCCAGCATTTT
few TRBJ2-2 . TRBV20-1 CSASVSGELFF TGCAGTGCTAGTGTCTCCGGGGAGCTGTTTTTT
. TRBJ2-1 TRBD2 TRBV7-3 CASSPTSGALSSYNEQFF TGTGCCAGCAGTCCAACTAGCGGGGCTTTGAGCTCCTACAATGAGCAGTTCTTC
few TRBJ2-2 TRBD1 TRBV2 CASSVRGQNGELFF TGTGCCAGCAGTGTCAGGGGGCAAAACGGGGAGCTGTTTTTT
few TRBJ2-5 TRBD2 TRBV12-3/TRBV12-4 CASSSGTTQETQYF TGTGCCAGCAGTTCCGGGACTACTCAAGAGACCCAGTACTTC
many TRBJ1-2 . TRBV4-1 CASSHRPGQPVASYGYTF TGCGCCAGCAGCCACCGCCCCGGACAACCCGTAGCTAGCTATGGCTACACCTTC
few TRBJ2-1 . TRBV19 CASSLLLVDEQFF TGTGCCAGTAGCCTTCTACTGGTCGATGAGCAGTTCTTC
few TRBJ2-3 TRBD2 TRBV11-2 CASSLVRSGTYADTQYF TGTGCCAGCAGCTTAGTTCGTAGCGGGACTTACGCAGATACGCAGTATTTT
. TRBJ1-2 . TRBV5-1 CASSRMQQDPHGYTF TGCGCCAGCAGCCGAATGCAACAGGACCCCCATGGCTACACCTTC
. TRBJ2-1 . TRBV9 CASSVTERYNEQFF TGTGCCAGCAGCGTCACGGAGCGTTACAATGAGCAGTTCTTC
. TRBJ2-7 . TRBV4-1 CASSQETGRAYEQYF TGCGCCAGCAGCCAAGAGACGGGACGAGCCTACGAGCAGTACTTC
few TRBJ1-3 . TRBV29-1 CSVDTDGNTIYF TGCAGCGTTGATACAGACGGAAACACCATATATTTT
. TRBJ1-2 . TRBV7-9 CASSKTGGDGYTF TGTGCCAGCAGCAAGACCGGGGGGGATGGCTACACCTTC
few TRBJ2-5 TRBD2 TRBV9 CASSVTTGTSGETETQYF TGTGCCAGCAGCGTTACAACCGGGACTAGCGGGGAAACAGAGACCCAGTACTTC
. TRBJ2-6 TRBD2 TRBV27 CASSWVAGGGGANVLTF TGTGCCAGCAGTTGGGTAGCGGGAGGTGGAGGGGCCAACGTCCTGACTTTC
. TRBJ2-1 . TRBV10-3 CAISESAGDNEQFF TGTGCCATCAGTGAGTCCGCAGGAGATAATGAGCAGTTCTTC
few TRBJ2-3 . TRBV11-2 CASSRVSADTQYF TGTGCCAGCAGCCGCGTTAGTGCAGATACGCAGTATTTT
many TRBJ2-7 . TRBV5-6 CASSLGQYEQYF TGTGCCAGCAGCCTTGGACAGTACGAGCAGTACTTC
many TRBJ2-7 . TRBV7-9 CASLPAYSYEQYF TGTGCCAGCCTACCGGCGTACTCCTACGAGCAGTACTTC
. TRBJ2-1 . TRBV21-1 CASSLVEGNNEQFF TGTGCCAGCAGCTTAGTAGAAGGGAATAATGAGCAGTTCTTC
few TRBJ2-6 . TRBV13 CASSPGPLAGANVLTF TGTGCCAGCAGCCCGGGACCCCTTGCTGGGGCCAACGTCCTGACTTTC
many TRBJ2-1 TRBD2 TRBV10-2 CASREREGNNEQFF TGCGCCAGCAGGGAGCGGGAGGGTAACAATGAGCAGTTCTTC
. TRBJ2-7 . TRBV7-8 CASSLHDSYEQYF TGTGCCAGCAGCTTACATGACTCCTACGAGCAGTACTTC
many TRBJ1-1 . TRBV5-5 CASSLFDRSMAFF TGTGCCAGCAGCTTGTTCGACAGGTCGATGGCTTTCTTT
many TRBJ2-7 TRBD1 TRBV27 CASSLGQDSYEQYF TGTGCCAGCAGTCTGGGACAGGACTCCTACGAGCAGTACTTC
. TRBJ2-1 . TRBV5-1 CASSLTDGYEQFF TGCGCCAGCAGCTTGACGGACGGGTATGAGCAGTTCTTC
few TRBJ2-1 TRBD1 TRBV13 CASSPWTGLFDEQFF TGTGCCAGCAGTCCATGGACAGGGCTGTTCGATGAGCAGTTCTTC
few TRBJ2-1 TRBD2 TRBV4-2 CASSQGGVSEQFF TGTGCCAGCAGCCAGGGGGGGGTATCGGAGCAGTTCTTC
few TRBJ2-3 . TRBV5-8 CASRDRGATDTQYF TGTGCCAGCAGAGATAGGGGGGCCACAGATACGCAGTATTTT
. TRBJ1-5 TRBD1 TRBV15 CATSRADRGEQPQHF TGTGCCACCAGCAGAGCGGACAGGGGAGAACAGCCCCAGCATTTT
. TRBJ2-2 . TRBV9 CASSVGWDKNTGELFF TGTGCCAGCAGCGTAGGTTGGGACAAGAACACCGGGGAGCTGTTTTTT
few TRBJ1-5 . TRBV23-1 CASSQWGDYSNQPQHF TGCGCCAGCAGTCAATGGGGGGATTATAGCAATCAGCCCCAGCATTTT
. TRBJ1-2 . TRBV29-1 CSVEGGRSEGYTF TGCAGCGTTGAAGGAGGACGGTCGGAAGGCTACACCTTC
. TRBJ1-1 TRBD1 TRBV9 CASSALQGGGTEAFF TGTGCCAGCAGCGCCCTACAGGGGGGGGGCACTGAAGCTTTCTTT
many TRBJ1-2 . TRBV12-3/TRBV12-4 CASSLYGYTF TGTGCCAGCAGTCTTTATGGCTACACCTTC
many TRBJ2-7 . TRBV27 CASGYPRTALYEQYF TGTGCCAGCGGGTACCCCCGGACAGCCCTTTACGAGCAGTACTTC
many TRBJ1-2 . TRBV5-1 CASSFRPGRDGYTF TGCGCCAGCAGTTTCCGGCCAGGACGGGATGGCTACACCTTC
. TRBJ1-2 . TRBV6-1 CASSQKWRHGYTF TGTGCCAGCAGTCAGAAGTGGAGGCACGGCTACACCTTC
few TRBJ2-3 . TRBV5-6 CASSLGATDTQYF TGTGCCAGCAGCTTGGGGGCCACAGATACGCAGTATTTT